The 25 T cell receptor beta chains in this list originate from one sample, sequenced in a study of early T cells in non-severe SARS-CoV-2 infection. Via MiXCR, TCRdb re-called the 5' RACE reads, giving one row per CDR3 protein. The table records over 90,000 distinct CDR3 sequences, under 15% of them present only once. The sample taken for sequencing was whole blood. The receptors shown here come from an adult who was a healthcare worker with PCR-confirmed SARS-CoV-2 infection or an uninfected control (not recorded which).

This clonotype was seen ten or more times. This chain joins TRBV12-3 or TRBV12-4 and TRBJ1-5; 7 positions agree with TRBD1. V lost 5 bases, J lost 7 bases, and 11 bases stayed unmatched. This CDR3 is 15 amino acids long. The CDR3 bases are TGTGCCAGCAGTCGACAGGGAGGTAATTACCAGCCCCAGCATTTT. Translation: CASSRQGGNYQPQHF.

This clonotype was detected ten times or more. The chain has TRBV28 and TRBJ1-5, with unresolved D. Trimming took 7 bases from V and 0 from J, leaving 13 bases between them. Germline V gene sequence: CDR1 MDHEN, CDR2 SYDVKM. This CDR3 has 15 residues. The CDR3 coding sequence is TGTGCCAGCAACGTGGGGTTATATAGCAATCAGCCCCAGCATTTT. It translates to CASNVGLYSNQPQHF.

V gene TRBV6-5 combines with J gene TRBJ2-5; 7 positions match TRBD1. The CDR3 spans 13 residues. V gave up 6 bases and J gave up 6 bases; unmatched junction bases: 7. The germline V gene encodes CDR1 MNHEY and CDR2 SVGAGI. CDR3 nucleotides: TGTGCCAGCAGAATGACAGGGTTGCAGACCCAGTACTTC. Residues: CASRMTGLQTQYF.

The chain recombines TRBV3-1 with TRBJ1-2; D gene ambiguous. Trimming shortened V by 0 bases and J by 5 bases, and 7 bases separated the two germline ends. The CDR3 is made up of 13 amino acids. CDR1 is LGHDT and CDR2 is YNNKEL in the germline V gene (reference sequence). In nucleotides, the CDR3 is TGTGCCAGCAGCCAAGAGATAGGTTATGGCTACACCTTC. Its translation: CASSQEIGYGYTF.

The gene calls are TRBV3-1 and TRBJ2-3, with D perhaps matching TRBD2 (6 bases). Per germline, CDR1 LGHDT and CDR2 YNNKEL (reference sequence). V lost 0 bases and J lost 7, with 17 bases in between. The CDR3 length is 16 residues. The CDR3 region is CASSQDNGGVLYTQYF. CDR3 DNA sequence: TGTGCCAGCAGCCAAGATAATGGCGGGGTTTTATATACGCAGTATTTT.

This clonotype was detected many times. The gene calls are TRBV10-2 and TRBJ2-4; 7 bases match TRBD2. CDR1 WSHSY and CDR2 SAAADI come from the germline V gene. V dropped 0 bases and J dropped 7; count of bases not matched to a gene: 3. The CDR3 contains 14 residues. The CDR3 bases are TGCGCCAGCAGTGAGTCCGGGCGGGGGAACATTCAGTACTTC. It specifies CASSESGRGNIQYF.

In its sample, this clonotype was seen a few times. The CDR3 spells CASSPTALGQFF. The CDR3 DNA sequence: TGTGCCAGCAGCCCGACAGCCTTAGGTCAGTTCTTC. V is TRBV11-2 and J is TRBJ2-1; D possibly corresponds to TRBD1 (5 bases). Trimming pared 5 bases from V and 13 bases from J, leaving 15 bases between. The length of the CDR3 is 12 residues. Germline V lookup: CDR1 SGHAT, CDR2 FQNNGV.

The CDR3 is CASRGYTEAFF. CDR3 bases: TGTGCCAGCAGGGGGTATACTGAAGCTTTCTTT. V and J are TRBV7-9 and TRBJ1-1; D uncertain. The CDR3 runs 11 residues. The V and J ends lost 6 bases and 5 bases respectively, with 7 bases between them. Germline V lookup: CDR1 SEHNR, CDR2 FQNEAQ (reference sequence).

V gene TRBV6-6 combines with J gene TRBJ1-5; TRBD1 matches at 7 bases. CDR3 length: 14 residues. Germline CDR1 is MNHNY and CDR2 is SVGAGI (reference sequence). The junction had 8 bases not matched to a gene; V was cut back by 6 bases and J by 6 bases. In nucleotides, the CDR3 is TGTGCCAGCAGGGCCTCGACAGGGTTTCAGCCCCAGCATTTT. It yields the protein CASRASTGFQPQHF.

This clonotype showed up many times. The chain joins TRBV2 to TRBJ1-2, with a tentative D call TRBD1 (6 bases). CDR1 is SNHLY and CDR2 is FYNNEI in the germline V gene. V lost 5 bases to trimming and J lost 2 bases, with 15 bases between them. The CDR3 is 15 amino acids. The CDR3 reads CASSLAGVPNYGYTF. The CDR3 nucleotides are TGTGCCAGCAGTCTAGCAGGGGTCCCCAACTATGGCTACACCTTC.

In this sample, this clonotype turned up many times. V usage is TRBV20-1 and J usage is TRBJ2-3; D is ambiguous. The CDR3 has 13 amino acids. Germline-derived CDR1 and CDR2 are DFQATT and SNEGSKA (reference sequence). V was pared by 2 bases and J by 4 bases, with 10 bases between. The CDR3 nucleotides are TGCAGTGCTAGATATCAGAGCGCAGATACGCAGTATTTT. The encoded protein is CSARYQSADTQYF.

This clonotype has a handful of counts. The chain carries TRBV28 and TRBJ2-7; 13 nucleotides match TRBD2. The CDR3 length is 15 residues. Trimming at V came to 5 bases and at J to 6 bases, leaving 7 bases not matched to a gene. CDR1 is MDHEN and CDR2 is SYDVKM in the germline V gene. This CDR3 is CASSPWTSGSSEQYF. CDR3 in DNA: TGTGCCAGCAGTCCATGGACTAGCGGGAGCTCCGAGCAGTACTTC. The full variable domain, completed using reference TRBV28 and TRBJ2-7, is DVKVTQSSRYLVKRTGEKVFLECVQDMDHENMFWYRQDPGLGLRLIYFSYDVKMKEKGDIPEGYSVSREKKERFSLILESASTNQTSMYLCASSPWTSGSSEQYFGPGTRLTVT.

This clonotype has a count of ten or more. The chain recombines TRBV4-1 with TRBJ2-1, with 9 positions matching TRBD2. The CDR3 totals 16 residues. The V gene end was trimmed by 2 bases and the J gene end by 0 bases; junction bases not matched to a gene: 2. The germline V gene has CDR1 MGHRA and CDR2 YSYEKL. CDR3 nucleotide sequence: TGCGCCAGCAGCCAATTACTAGCGGGCTCCTACAATGAGCAGTTCTTC. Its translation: CASSQLLAGSYNEQFF.

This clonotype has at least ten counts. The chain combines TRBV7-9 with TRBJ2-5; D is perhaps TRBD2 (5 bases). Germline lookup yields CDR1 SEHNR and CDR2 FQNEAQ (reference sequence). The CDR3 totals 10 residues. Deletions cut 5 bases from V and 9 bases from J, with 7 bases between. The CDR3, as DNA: TGTGCCAGCAGCCAGGAGGCCCAGTACTTC. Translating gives CASSQEAQYF.

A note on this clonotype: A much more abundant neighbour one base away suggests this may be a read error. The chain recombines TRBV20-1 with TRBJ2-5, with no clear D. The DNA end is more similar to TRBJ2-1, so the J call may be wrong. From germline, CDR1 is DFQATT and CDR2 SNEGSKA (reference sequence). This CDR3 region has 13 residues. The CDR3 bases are TGCAGTGACACCCGAAGCCTCAAGGAGACCCAGTTCTTC. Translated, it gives CSDTRSLKETQFF.

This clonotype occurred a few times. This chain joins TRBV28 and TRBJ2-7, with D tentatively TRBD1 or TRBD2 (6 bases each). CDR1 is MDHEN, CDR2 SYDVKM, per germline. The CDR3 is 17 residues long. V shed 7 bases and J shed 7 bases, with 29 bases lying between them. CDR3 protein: CASTDQKGGTASGEQYF. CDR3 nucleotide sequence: TGTGCCAGCACGGACCAGAAAGGGGGGACGGCATCTGGGGAGCAGTACTTC. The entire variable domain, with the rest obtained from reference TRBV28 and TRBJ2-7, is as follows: DVKVTQSSRYLVKRTGEKVFLECVQDMDHENMFWYRQDPGLGLRLIYFSYDVKMKEKGDIPEGYSVSREKKERFSLILESASTNQTSMYLCASTDQKGGTASGEQYFGPGTRLTVT.

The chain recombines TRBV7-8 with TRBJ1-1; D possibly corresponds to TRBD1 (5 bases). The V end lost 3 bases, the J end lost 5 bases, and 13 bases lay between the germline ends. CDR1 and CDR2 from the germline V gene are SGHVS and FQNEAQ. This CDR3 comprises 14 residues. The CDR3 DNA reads TGTGCCAGCAGCTTTTTTGTTGGGGGGACTGAAGCTTTCTTT. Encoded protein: CASSFFVGGTEAFF.

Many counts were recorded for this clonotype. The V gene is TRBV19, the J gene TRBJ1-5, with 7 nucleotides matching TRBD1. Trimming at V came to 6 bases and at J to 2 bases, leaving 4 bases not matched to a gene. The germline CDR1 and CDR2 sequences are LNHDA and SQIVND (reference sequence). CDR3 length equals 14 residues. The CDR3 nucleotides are TGTGCCAGTAGCTCAGGGGGAGGCAATCAGCCCCAGCATTTT. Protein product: CASSSGGGNQPQHF.

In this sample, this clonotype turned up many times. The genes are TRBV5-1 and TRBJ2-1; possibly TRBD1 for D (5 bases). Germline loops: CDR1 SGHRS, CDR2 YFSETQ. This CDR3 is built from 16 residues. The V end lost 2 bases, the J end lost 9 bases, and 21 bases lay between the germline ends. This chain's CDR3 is CASSLGHSGHNGEQFF. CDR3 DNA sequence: TGCGCCAGCAGCTTAGGACACTCAGGACACAATGGTGAGCAGTTCTTC.

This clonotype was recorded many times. The CDR3 region has the DNA TGCAGTGCTAGAGCCGGGACAATGAACACTGAAGCTTTCTTT. Translation: CSARAGTMNTEAFF. The V and J genes are TRBV20-1 and TRBJ1-1; D might be TRBD1 (6 bases). Germline V gene sequence: CDR1 DFQATT, CDR2 SNEGSKA (reference sequence). Trimming pared 1 base from V and 0 bases from J, leaving 9 bases between. There are 14 residues in the CDR3.

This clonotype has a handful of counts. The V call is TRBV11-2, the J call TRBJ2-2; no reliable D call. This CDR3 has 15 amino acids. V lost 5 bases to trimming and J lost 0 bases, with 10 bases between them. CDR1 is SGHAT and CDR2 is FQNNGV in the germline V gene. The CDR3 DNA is TGTGCCAGCAGCGTTCGCGGATCGAACACCGGGGAGCTGTTTTTT. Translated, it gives CASSVRGSNTGELFF.

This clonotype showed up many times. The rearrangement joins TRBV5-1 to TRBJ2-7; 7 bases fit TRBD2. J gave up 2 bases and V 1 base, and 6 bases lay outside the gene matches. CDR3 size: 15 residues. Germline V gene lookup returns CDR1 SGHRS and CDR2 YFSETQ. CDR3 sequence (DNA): TGCGCCAGCAGCTTGACCGGAGCGGGGACCTACGAGCAGTACTTC. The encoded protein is CASSLTGAGTYEQYF.

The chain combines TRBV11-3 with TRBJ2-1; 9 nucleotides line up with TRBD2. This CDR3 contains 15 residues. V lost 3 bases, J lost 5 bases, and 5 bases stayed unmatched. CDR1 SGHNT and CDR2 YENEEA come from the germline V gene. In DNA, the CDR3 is TGTGCCAGCAGCTTTATGAGCGGGGGGAACAATGAGCAGTTCTTC. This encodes CASSFMSGGNNEQFF.

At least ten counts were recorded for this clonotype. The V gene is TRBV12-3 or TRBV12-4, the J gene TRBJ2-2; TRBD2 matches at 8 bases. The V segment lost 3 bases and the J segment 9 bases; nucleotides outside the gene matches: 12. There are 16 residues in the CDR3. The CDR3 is CASSFLGTRKTRELFF. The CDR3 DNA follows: TGTGCCAGCAGTTTTCTCGGGACTAGGAAGACCCGGGAGCTGTTTTTT.

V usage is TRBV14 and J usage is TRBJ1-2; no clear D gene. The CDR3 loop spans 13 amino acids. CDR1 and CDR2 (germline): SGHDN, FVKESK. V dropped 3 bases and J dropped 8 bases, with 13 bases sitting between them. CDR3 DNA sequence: TGTGCCAGCAGCCAGGGCTCGAGAGGAGGCTACACCTTC. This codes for CASSQGSRGGYTF.